The clone carrying this T cell receptor beta chain was found a few times. This specimen comes from a study of blood T cell repertoires in COVID-19. About the research overall: The origin of the acute and convalescent COVID-19 samples was the United States, Italy and Spain.

This table comes from immunoSEQ multiplex PCR, and its TCRdb copy is limited to in-frame clones, with some not included. Of roughly 250,000 clones in the sample, about nine tenths were seen once. The V gene's germline CDR1 is SGHRS and CDR2 YFSETQ. This CDR3 comprises 18 residues. The junction had 8 bases not matched to a gene; V was cut back by 2 bases and J by 0 bases. V gene TRBV5-1 combines with J gene TRBJ2-2; 9 bases map to TRBD2. The TCR comes from a woman aged 25 to 45 with acute COVID-19. The sequenced material came from PBMCs or T cells enriched from blood (not recorded which). Here the CDR3 reads CASSFRTSATANTGELFF. For the CDR3, the DNA is TGCGCCAGCAGCTTCCGGACTAGCGCCACTGCGAACACCGGGGAGCTGTTTTTT.